These 17 T cell receptor beta chains originate from one sample sequenced in a study of blood T cell repertoires in COVID-19. The method was immunoSEQ multiplex PCR; TCRdb's version includes in-frame clones alone and lacks a portion of them. The table shows 65,000 to 90,000 clones, with about 87% occurring only once. The sequenced material came from peripheral blood. These receptors came from an elderly woman with acute or convalescent COVID-19.

The chain couples TRBV7-2 to TRBJ1-1; 7 nucleotides agree with TRBD1. From germline, CDR1 is SGHTA and CDR2 FQGNSA. CDR3 size: 15 residues. V lost 0 bases to trimming and J lost 1 base; unmatched junction nucleotides: 2. The CDR3 DNA reads TGTGCCAGCAGCTTAGCCCGGACAGGGAACACTGAAGCTTTCTTT. This gives the protein CASSLARTGNTEAFF.

The table lists this clone with a count of one. The rearrangement links TRBV5-5 to TRBJ1-6; D gene unclear. The germline V gene has CDR1 SGHKS and CDR2 YYEKEE (reference sequence). Trimming stripped 2 bases from V and 7 bases from J, with 4 bases between. The CDR3 length is 12 residues. DNA of the CDR3: TGTGCCAGCAGCTTTTTAAATTCACCCCTCCACTTT. It encodes CASSFLNSPLHF.

About this clone itself: Mismatch with germline at one junction end may stem from a read error. The chain carries TRBV15 and TRBJ1-6; 8 positions agree with TRBD1. This CDR3 contains 15 residues. The germline V gene encodes CDR1 LNHNV and CDR2 YYDKDF (reference sequence). The CDR3 DNA reads as TGTGCCACCAGTAGAGGGACAGGCGTTGAGGGGTCCCTCCACTTT. Translated, it gives CATSRGTGVEGSLHF.

The chain has TRBV10-2 and TRBJ1-5; D call uncertain. Germline CDR1 is WSHSY and CDR2 is SAAADI. The CDR3 has 12 residues. V lost 6 bases and J lost 4, with 7 bases in between. The CDR3 loop is CASSTRNQPQHF. The CDR3 region has the DNA TGCGCCAGCAGCACCAGAAATCAGCCCCAGCATTTT.

The rearrangement joins TRBV3-1 (or the pseudogene TRBV3-2) to TRBJ1-2, with a possible D match to TRBD1 (6 bases). From germline, CDR1 is LGHDT and CDR2 YNNKEL (reference sequence). This CDR3 has 14 residues. V was pared by 1 base and J by 4 bases, with 10 bases between. The CDR3 nucleotides read TGTGCCAGCAGCCAAGGGGGCAGGGGCTATGGCTACACCTTC. Translation gives CASSQGGRGYGYTF.

The rearrangement uses TRBV30 and TRBJ2-7; D is perhaps TRBD2 (5 bases). V was trimmed by 6 bases and J by 6 bases, leaving 18 bases between them. Per germline, CDR1 GTSNPN and CDR2 SVGIG (reference sequence). The CDR3 covers 13 residues. CDR3: CACRWTGSGEQYF. CDR3 in DNA: TGTGCCTGTAGATGGACGGGGTCAGGCGAGCAGTACTTC.

The chain combines TRBV25-1 with TRBJ2-5, with D tentatively TRBD1 (6 bases). CDR1 is MGHDK and CDR2 is SYGVNS in the germline V gene. V gave up 6 bases and J gave up 0 bases, with 14 bases separating them. The CDR3 totals 15 residues. The CDR3 nucleotides are TGTGCCAGCAGCGAACCTCAGGGGTACCAAGAGACCCAGTACTTC. Translating gives CASSEPQGYQETQYF.

Worth noting for this clone: The same CDR3 arises from other DNA sequences in this sample as well. V is TRBV7-2 and J is TRBJ1-1, with D uncertain. Germline loops: CDR1 SGHTA, CDR2 FQGNSA. Trimming took off 1 base at V and 1 base at J, with 4 bases between the two ends. CDR3 length: 13 residues. The CDR3 protein is CASSLGQNTEAFF. In DNA form, the CDR3 reads TGTGCCAGCAGCTTAGGACAGAACACTGAAGCTTTCTTT.

The chain joins TRBV5-5 to TRBJ2-3; D is possibly TRBD2 (6 bases). CDR3 size: 15 residues. Trimming cost V 0 bases and J 4 bases, with 12 bases left between them. CDR1 and CDR2 (germline): SGHKS, YYEKEE (reference sequence). CDR3 nucleotide sequence: TGTGCCAGCAGCTTGGGCGCGGGAAGGTCAGATACGCAGTATTTT. This encodes CASSLGAGRSDTQYF.

CDR3 nucleotides: TGTGCCAGCAGGCCCAGGAAGAACACTGAAGCTTTCTTT. It specifies CASRPRKNTEAFF. The chain combines TRBV12-3 or TRBV12-4 with TRBJ1-1; D ambiguous. Trimming took 6 bases from V and 1 from J, leaving 9 bases between them. This CDR3 is built from 13 residues.

The CDR3 coding sequence is TGTGCCAGCAGTTACTCGGGTCAGGTGAGATACAATCAGCCCCAGCATTTT. Translating it yields CASSYSGQVRYNQPQHF. The V gene is TRBV6-2 or TRBV6-3, the J gene TRBJ1-5; D not resolved. The CDR3 covers 17 residues. Germline assignment: CDR1 MNHEY and CDR2 SVGEGT. V lost 0 bases and J 3 bases, leaving 15 bases between the germline ends.

The chain links TRBV30 to TRBJ1-4, with 7 nucleotides matching TRBD1. Germline assignment: CDR1 GTSNPN and CDR2 SVGIG (reference sequence). V lost 4 bases, J lost 4 bases, and 15 bases stayed unmatched. This CDR3 contains 17 residues. This chain's CDR3 is CAWTRQGSVTINEKLFF. The CDR3 nucleotides read TGTGCCTGGACCCGACAGGGATCGGTGACAATTAATGAAAAACTGTTTTTT.

The chain employs TRBV11-2 and TRBJ1-3; TRBD1 agrees at 7 bases. The CDR3 is 14 residues long. The germline V gene encodes CDR1 SGHAT and CDR2 FQNNGV. With V trimmed by 4 bases and J by 0 bases, 0 bases remained unmatched. The CDR3 loop reads CASSWTGSGNTIYF. In nucleotides, the CDR3 is TGTGCCAGCAGCTGGACAGGCTCTGGAAACACCATATATTTT. Based on the CDR3 plus reference TRBV11-2 and TRBJ1-3, the full variable domain is EAGVAQSPRYKIIEKRQSVAFWCNPISGHATLYWYQQILGQGPKLLIQFQNNGVVDDSQLPKDRFSAERLKGVDSTLKIQPAKLEDSAVYLCASSWTGSGNTIYFGEGSWLTVV.

V gene TRBV6-5 combines with J gene TRBJ2-7; the D is unclear. The V gene lost 8 bases and the J gene lost 4 bases, with 15 bases spanning the gap. The CDR3 extends over 13 amino acids. Germline CDR1 MNHEY, CDR2 SVGAGI. The CDR3 region has the DNA TGTGCCAGCCTCCCTTCCTTGAGGTACGAGCAGTACTTC. It encodes CASLPSLRYEQYF.

The V and J genes are TRBV7-2 and TRBJ1-2, with D hard to call. The V end lost 0 bases, the J end lost 6 bases, and 5 bases lay between the germline ends. The CDR3 runs to 12 residues. Germline CDR1 reads SGHTA; CDR2 reads FQGNSA. The CDR3 region is CASSLAADGYTF. The CDR3, as DNA: TGTGCCAGCAGCTTAGCTGCAGATGGCTACACCTTC.

The CDR3 DNA is TGTGCCAGCAGCCAAGATCCCCCCCAGGCGCTATGGGATAATTCACCCCTCCACTTT. Protein: CASSQDPPQALWDNSPLHF. This sequence joins TRBV3-1 (or the pseudogene TRBV3-2) and TRBJ1-6; D not resolved. Trimming cost V 0 bases and J 5 bases, with 20 bases left between them. The CDR3 covers 19 residues. CDR1 is LGHDT, CDR2 YNNKEL, per germline (reference sequence).

This sequence joins TRBV7-2 and TRBJ2-7; D is possibly TRBD1 (5 bases). This CDR3 has 14 amino acids. Germline values: CDR1 SGHTA, CDR2 FQGNSA. V lost 1 base and J lost 7, with 14 bases in between. CDR3 nucleotide sequence: TGTGCCAGCAGCTTAGGGTTGACTTCAGGGGAGCAGTACTTC. Amino acid sequence: CASSLGLTSGEQYF.